This TCR beta chain was found in a study of T cell repertoires in cytomegalovirus infection (dated by TCRdb to the late 2010s). About the study as a whole: Donor HLA type was relevant to the analysis, as public TCR beta signatures indicated carriage of CMV infection together with the matching HLA type.

Study-wide findings and limitations: In the ex vivo response, HLA-C-restricted CMV-specific TCR beta clonotypes were dominant, and in two of eight donors the single most frequent clonotype came from this HLA-C-restricted group. Cumulative frequency of public TCR beta family members discriminated carriers of CMV infection plus the relevant HLA type in this cohort and an independent approximately 340-donor cohort.

Sequencing took place on an Illumina HiSeq 1500. TCRdb reprocessing: public reads trimmed at Q25 with fastp, clones called with MiXCR, in-frame beta chains kept. Identical CDR3 protein sequences are pooled into one entry, listed with their most common genes and DNA. The sample yields about 250,000 distinct CDR3 sequences; approximately 7% were counted once. The top ten clonotypes cover 6.5% of the sample. Reading the germline V gene gives CDR1 LGHNA and CDR2 YNFKEQ. The CDR3 holds 12 amino acids from the cysteine to the phenylalanine. This entry keeps only the CDR3 DNA: 36 bases, framed from base 1. At the junction V is shortened by 1 base and J by 7 bases, with 6 bases in between. For this clonotype: Which antigen it targets is not known. No base quality information exists; no much larger clone differs at one position.

This clonotype was sampled from a human donor in good health (CMV status not recorded). Some clones in this sample may be carry-over from other donors' samples. The specimen sequenced was PBMCs. The sequence joins TRBV4-2 to TRBJ2-3; a tentative D match to TRBD2 spans 5 bases. CDR3 region: CASSQGENTQYF. The DNA reads TGTGCCAGCAGCCAAGGGGAGAATACGCAGTATTTT.